The subject of this entry is one TCR beta chain. Its target is not known. Time point defined: pretreatment peripheral blood. V lost 5 bases to trimming and J lost 6 bases; unmatched junction nucleotides: 11. This CDR3 has 15 residues. The germline CDR1 and CDR2 sequences are SEHNR and FQNEAQ (reference sequence). The record originates from a study of PD-L1 blockade in urothelial cancer. At the level of the study: Blood analyses occurred 3 weeks (second dose) and 6 weeks post treatment start. Blood gave a median about 140,000 T cells.

TCRdb keeps only in-frame clones here, not all; method: immunoSEQ multiplex PCR. This table has 65,000 to 90,000 clones, less than 90% appearing once. The study's findings and limits: Durable benefit was linked to greater 3-week expansion of tumor-associated blood clones.

The receptor was derived from a woman between 65 and 79 years old with urothelial cancer. This sample comprised PBMCs, obtained around atezolizumab (anti-PD-L1) treatment. The chain carries TRBV7-9 and TRBJ1-1, with TRBD1 matching 8 bases. CDR3 bases: TGTGCCAGCAGCCCCCTCGGACAGGGAAGGTCTGAAGCTTTCTTT. Protein sequence: CASSPLGQGRSEAFF. Full variable domain (outside the CDR3, taken from reference TRBV7-9 and TRBJ1-1): DTGVSQNPRHKITKRGQNVTFRCDPISEHNRLYWYRQTLGQGPEFLTYFQNEAQLEKSRLLSDRFSAERPKGSFSTLEIQRTEQGDSAMYLCASSPLGQGRSEAFFGQGTRLTVV.